This T cell receptor beta chain was recovered during a study of blood T cell repertoires in COVID-19. Authors' data handling: Reference gene primers were amplified, and this amplification served to estimate nucleated cell counts. Assay used: immunoSEQ multiplex PCR; TCRdb lists only in-frame clones, some missing. V and J calls and clone size follow that table, whereas D and trimming were derived from the DNA. The data contain 190,000 or so clones, roughly 88% of them seen just once; the ten biggest clones take up about 3.9%. Germline V gene lookup returns CDR1 LGHNT and CDR2 FRNRAP. The CDR3 loop spans 12 amino acids. V was trimmed by 2 bases and J by 6 bases, leaving 5 bases between them.

The chain employs TRBV12-5 and TRBJ1-3; D not certain. The source material was peripheral blood. The clonotype originates from a woman aged 25 to 39 with acute or convalescent COVID-19. CDR3 in amino acids: CASGLSQNTIYF. The CDR3 region has the DNA TGTGCTAGTGGTTTGTCCCAAAACACCATATATTTT.